Shown below are 30 T cell receptor beta chains from a single sample sequenced in a study of T cell responses to AZD1222 COVID-19 vaccine. The table came from immunoSEQ multiplex PCR; TCRdb's copy has only in-frame clones and leaves some out. The sample has 100,000 to 150,000 clones; 85% to 90% are singletons. The material was peripheral blood, obtained on day 0 of AZD1222 vaccination. The receptors originated from an adult in good health.

The rearrangement uses TRBV2 and TRBJ1-2; D unresolved. Germline CDR1 SNHLY, CDR2 FYNNEI. The germline V and J ends were trimmed by 2 bases and 7 bases, with 14 bases remaining between them. The CDR3 is made up of 14 amino acids. CDR3 nucleotides: TGTGCCAGCAGTGAACGGGAGATCCCCTCTGGCTACACCTTC. It yields the protein CASSEREIPSGYTF.

This rearrangement joins TRBV28 to TRBJ1-1; 7 nucleotides line up with TRBD1. CDR3 length equals 13 residues. Germline CDR1 is MDHEN and CDR2 is SYDVKM. The V gene end was trimmed by 6 bases and the J gene end by 10 bases; junction bases not matched to a gene: 11. CDR3: CASRRGQDSVAFF. CDR3 coding DNA: TGTGCCAGCAGAAGAGGACAGGACTCGGTAGCTTTCTTT.

CDR3 coding DNA: TGTGCCAGCAGCGCGGGAGGTTGGGGGGGCCTCCAGCAGTACTTC. This codes for CASSAGGWGGLQQYF. V usage is TRBV9 and J usage is TRBJ2-7; D may be TRBD2 (7 bases). Germline-derived CDR1 and CDR2 are SGDLS and YYNGEE. CDR3 size: 15 residues. Deletions cut 3 bases from V and 8 bases from J, with 21 bases between.

The chain employs TRBV5-4 and TRBJ1-1, with TRBD1 identical over 12 bases. The germline V gene has CDR1 SGHNT and CDR2 YYREEE (reference sequence). The trim removed 3 bases at V and 4 bases at J, leaving 10 bases unmatched. This CDR3 spans 17 amino acids. CDR3 sequence: CASSYRDRGREGTEAFF. The CDR3 DNA is TGTGCCAGCAGCTACCGGGACAGGGGGCGGGAAGGCACTGAAGCTTTCTTT. Looking up the rest from reference TRBV5-4 and TRBJ1-1 gives the full variable domain: ETGVTQSPTHLIKTRGQQVTLRCSSQSGHNTVSWYQQALGQGPQFIFQYYREEENGRGNFPPRFSGLQFPNYSSELNVNALELDDSALYLCASSYRDRGREGTEAFFGQGTRLTVV.

The chain uses TRBV9 and TRBJ1-1; 9 bases match TRBD1. Germline CDR1 is SGDLS and CDR2 is YYNGEE. J lost 3 bases, V lost 0 bases, and 3 bases had no gene match. The CDR3 runs to 15 residues. CDR3 nucleotide sequence: TGTGCCAGCAGCGTAGTAGGGACAGGGTACACTGAAGCTTTCTTT. Protein product: CASSVVGTGYTEAFF.

The rearrangement uses TRBV29-1 and TRBJ1-4, with 7 bases aligning to TRBD1. This CDR3 region has 14 residues. V shed 6 bases and J 4 bases; nucleotides not matched to a gene: 8. From germline, CDR1 is SQVTM and CDR2 ANQGSEA. The CDR3 protein is CSVNDRADNEKLFF. For the CDR3, the DNA is TGCAGCGTAAACGACAGGGCAGATAATGAAAAACTGTTTTTT. Full variable domain (missing parts from reference TRBV29-1 and TRBJ1-4): SAVISQKPSRDICQRGTSLTIQCQVDSQVTMMFWYRQQPGQSLTLIATANQGSEATYESGFVIDKFPISRPNLTFSTLTVSNMSPEDSSIYLCSVNDRADNEKLFFGSGTQLSVL.

The chain couples TRBV23-1 to TRBJ1-3; D gene ambiguous. TRBV23-1 is given ORF status, its function remaining uncertain. CDR3 size: 15 residues. Trimming took 4 bases from V and 1 from J, leaving 11 bases between them. CDR3 sequence reads: CASSLSLMSGNTIYF. CDR3 coding DNA: TGCGCCAGCAGTCTTAGCCTAATGTCTGGAAACACCATATATTTT.

The chain is built from TRBV28 and TRBJ2-7; D not resolved. The CDR3 loop spans 14 amino acids. Per germline, CDR1 MDHEN and CDR2 SYDVKM. Trimming pared 4 bases from V and 1 base from J, leaving 11 bases between. The CDR3 sequence is CASSSPPASYEQYF. For the CDR3, the DNA is TGTGCCAGCAGTTCGCCCCCAGCATCCTACGAGCAGTACTTC.

The chain carries TRBV4-3 and TRBJ1-2; 7 bases map to TRBD1. Germline V gene sequence: CDR1 LGHNA, CDR2 YSLEER. This CDR3 region has 17 residues. V was clipped by 0 bases and J by 6 bases; unmatched bases: 13. CDR3 region: CASSQDRGRGNGDGYTF. CDR3 nucleotide sequence: TGCGCCAGCAGCCAAGATAGAGGCAGGGGGAACGGAGATGGCTACACCTTC.

V gene TRBV28 combines with J gene TRBJ2-5, with TRBD1 identical over 7 bases. Unmatched junction bases numbered 6, after V lost 6 bases and J lost 2 bases. Germline assignment: CDR1 MDHEN and CDR2 SYDVKM. The CDR3 contains 14 residues. CDR3 sequence reads: CASREAGGQETQYF. DNA of the CDR3: TGTGCCAGCAGGGAGGCAGGGGGACAAGAGACCCAGTACTTC.

The rearrangement links TRBV7-9 to TRBJ1-2; D not certain. V was shortened by 2 bases and J by 5 bases, with 6 bases between the two germline ends. Germline CDR1 SEHNR, CDR2 FQNEAQ (reference sequence). The CDR3 consists of 12 residues. CDR3 sequence (DNA): TGTGCCAGCAGCTTAAATAGTTATGGCTACACCTTC. Its protein product is CASSLNSYGYTF. The variable domain in full, completed from reference TRBV7-9 and TRBJ1-2, reads DTGVSQNPRHKITKRGQNVTFRCDPISEHNRLYWYRQTLGQGPEFLTYFQNEAQLEKSRLLSDRFSAERPKGSFSTLEIQRTEQGDSAMYLCASSLNSYGYTFGSGTRLTVV.

This chain connects TRBV30 to TRBJ2-7; possibly TRBD1 or TRBD2 for D (5 bases each). The CDR3 spans 12 residues. Trimming removed 0 bases from V and 2 bases from J, with 5 bases in between. Germline CDR1 GTSNPN, CDR2 SVGIG (reference sequence). The DNA for the CDR3 is TGTGCCTGGAGTGTGGGGGCCTACGAGCAGTACTTC. Translating gives CAWSVGAYEQYF.

The V call is TRBV5-4, the J call TRBJ2-1, with TRBD2 identical over 7 bases. There are 15 residues in the CDR3. Germline V lookup: CDR1 SGHNT, CDR2 YYREEE (reference sequence). Trimming took 4 bases from V and 0 from J; bases not matched to a gene: 4. The CDR3 bases are TGTGCCAGCAGCCCCTCTAGCGGCTCCTACAATGAGCAGTTCTTC. The encoded protein is CASSPSSGSYNEQFF. The full variable domain, completed using reference TRBV5-4 and TRBJ2-1, is ETGVTQSPTHLIKTRGQQVTLRCSSQSGHNTVSWYQQALGQGPQFIFQYYREEENGRGNFPPRFSGLQFPNYSSELNVNALELDDSALYLCASSPSSGSYNEQFFGPGTRLTVL.

The V call is TRBV27, the J call TRBJ1-4, with unresolved D. The CDR3 is 13 amino acids. V lost 8 bases and J lost 6, with 13 bases in between. Germline lookup yields CDR1 MNHEY and CDR2 SMNVEV (reference sequence). The CDR3 protein is CASGQRAHEKLFF. CDR3 sequence (DNA): TGTGCCAGCGGCCAGCGGGCCCATGAAAAACTGTTTTTT.

The rearrangement uses TRBV6-5 and TRBJ1-3, with TRBD1 as a possible D gene (6 bases). This CDR3 contains 12 residues. Per germline, CDR1 MNHEY and CDR2 SVGAGI. Trimming removed 5 bases from V and 9 bases from J, with 11 bases in between. The CDR3, as DNA: TGTGCCAGCAGTCGGATACAGGGCACCATATATTTT. It translates to CASSRIQGTIYF.

V is TRBV5-8 and J is TRBJ1-2, with 9 bases matching TRBD1. Germline CDR1 and CDR2: SGHTS and YDEGEE. The CDR3 is 15 amino acids. V dropped 6 bases and J dropped 2; count of bases not matched to a gene: 8. CDR3 region: CASTRGDRANYGYTF. Here the CDR3 DNA reads TGTGCCAGCACCCGGGGGGACAGGGCCAACTATGGCTACACCTTC.

V and J are TRBV19 and TRBJ2-7; the match to TRBD1 covers 8 bases. The junction had 9 bases not matched to a gene; V was cut back by 10 bases and J by 4 bases. CDR1 LNHDA and CDR2 SQIVND come from the germline V gene (reference sequence). This CDR3 contains 13 residues. The CDR3 is CATRGQGAYEQYF. In DNA, the CDR3 is TGTGCCACCCGGGGCCAGGGGGCTTACGAGCAGTACTTC.

The chain couples TRBV15 to TRBJ2-7; maybe TRBD2 (5 bases). The CDR3 extends over 13 amino acids. Trimming left V 1 base short and J 4 bases short, with 8 bases between. Germline values: CDR1 LNHNV, CDR2 YYDKDF (reference sequence). CDR3 region: CATSRGRGYEQYF. In DNA, the CDR3 is TGTGCCACCAGCAGAGGACGGGGATACGAGCAGTACTTC.

V is TRBV4-2 and J is TRBJ2-1; 11 nucleotides agree with TRBD2. From germline, CDR1 is LGHNA and CDR2 YNFKEQ. V was pared by 4 bases and J by 4 bases, with 6 bases of the junction left unmatched. The CDR3 has 16 residues. CDR3 sequence reads: CASSLSGGAMYNEQFF. CDR3 DNA sequence: TGTGCCAGCAGCCTTAGCGGGGGGGCCATGTACAATGAGCAGTTCTTC.

The chain carries TRBV6-5 and TRBJ1-2; the D is unclear. CDR1 is MNHEY, CDR2 SVGAGI, per germline. Trimming removed 0 bases at V and 5 bases at J, with 4 bases between. The CDR3 extends over 12 amino acids. The CDR3 coding sequence is TGTGCCAGCAGTTACTCGGGTTATGGCTACACCTTC. Its protein is CASSYSGYGYTF.

The chain joins TRBV9 to TRBJ2-5; D is uncertain. Trimming removed 0 bases at V and 7 bases at J, with 10 bases between. The CDR3 runs 13 residues. Germline V lookup: CDR1 SGDLS, CDR2 YYNGEE. The CDR3 reads CASSVEGAGTQYF. In DNA form, the CDR3 reads TGTGCCAGCAGCGTAGAAGGTGCTGGGACCCAGTACTTC.

This clone was counted once. This chain connects TRBV19 to TRBJ1-5; perhaps TRBD1 as D (6 bases). CDR1 and CDR2 from the germline V gene are LNHDA and SQIVND (reference sequence). The CDR3 is made up of 15 amino acids. Trimming stripped 3 bases from V and 6 bases from J, with 15 bases between. The CDR3 DNA reads as TGTGCCAGTAGTATCGGGGACATTAGGGGTCAGCCCCAGCATTTT. Amino acid sequence: CASSIGDIRGQPQHF.

V usage is TRBV29-1 and J usage is TRBJ1-4, with TRBD1 matching 10 bases. The junction had 1 base not matched to a gene; V was cut back by 7 bases and J by 5 bases. The germline V gene encodes CDR1 SQVTM and CDR2 ANQGSEA. There are 12 residues in the CDR3. The CDR3 nucleotides read TGCAGCGGACAGGGGGCGAATGAAAAACTGTTTTTT. Encoded protein: CSGQGANEKLFF. The whole variable domain, filled in from reference TRBV29-1 and TRBJ1-4, reads SAVISQKPSRDICQRGTSLTIQCQVDSQVTMMFWYRQQPGQSLTLIATANQGSEATYESGFVIDKFPISRPNLTFSTLTVSNMSPEDSSIYLCSGQGANEKLFFGSGTQLSVL.

The genes are TRBV7-8 and TRBJ1-2, with unresolved D. CDR1 is SGHVS and CDR2 is FQNEAQ in the germline V gene. The CDR3 spans 14 residues. V lost 1 base, J lost 8 bases, and 14 bases lay in between. The CDR3 loop is CASSLEGGFGGYTF. The DNA for the CDR3 is TGTGCCAGCAGCTTAGAGGGAGGGTTCGGGGGCTACACCTTC. The full variable domain, rest sourced from reference TRBV7-8 and TRBJ1-2, is GAGVSQSPRYKVAKRGQDVALRCDPISGHVSLFWYQQALGQGPEFLTYFQNEAQLDKSGLPSDRFFAERPEGSVSTLKIQRTQQEDSAVYLCASSLEGGFGGYTFGSGTRLTVV.

This clone came up a few times. V usage is TRBV4-3 and J usage is TRBJ1-2, with a weak D call TRBD1 (5 bases). Germline CDR1 and CDR2: LGHNA and YSLEER. This CDR3 region has 13 residues. Trimming pared 4 bases from V and 4 bases from J, leaving 10 bases between. The CDR3 loop reads CASSPDTGYGYTF. The CDR3 DNA follows: TGCGCCAGCAGCCCGGACACCGGCTATGGCTACACCTTC.

The rearrangement uses TRBV4-3 and TRBJ2-3, with 10 bases matching TRBD2. Germline loops: CDR1 LGHNA, CDR2 YSLEER. V was pared by 4 bases and J by 5 bases, with 9 bases of the junction left unmatched. The CDR3 spans 16 residues. CDR3 in DNA: TGCGCCAGCAGCCCCTCCACCGGACTAGCGGTAGATACGCAGTATTTT. Translating it yields CASSPSTGLAVDTQYF.

This clone appeared once. The rearrangement uses TRBV28 and TRBJ2-7; TRBD1 aligns across 9 bases. This CDR3 comprises 14 residues. V shed 8 bases, J shed 8 bases, and the junction held 13 bases outside the gene matches. The V gene's germline CDR1 is MDHEN and CDR2 SYDVKM. CDR3 loop: CASLPGQGGYKQYF. DNA for the CDR3: TGTGCCAGCTTACCGGGACAGGGTGGGTATAAGCAGTACTTC. Drawing the rest from reference TRBV28 and TRBJ2-7, the complete variable domain is DVKVTQSSRYLVKRTGEKVFLECVQDMDHENMFWYRQDPGLGLRLIYFSYDVKMKEKGDIPEGYSVSREKKERFSLILESASTNQTSMYLCASLPGQGGYKQYFGPGTRLTVT.

The chain uses TRBV5-8 and TRBJ1-5; D perhaps matches TRBD1 (5 bases). V was clipped by 4 bases and J by 6 bases, with 17 bases between them. The CDR3 loop spans 15 amino acids. Germline V gene sequence: CDR1 SGHTS, CDR2 YDEGEE. The CDR3 DNA reads TGTGCCAGCAGCGCCGGACAAGCGGGGGGTCAGCCCCAGCATTTT. Encoded protein: CASSAGQAGGQPQHF.

This rearrangement joins TRBV2 to TRBJ1-1; D not certain. Trimming removed 8 bases at V and 5 bases at J, with 9 bases between. Germline assignment: CDR1 SNHLY and CDR2 FYNNEI. The CDR3 extends over 11 amino acids. CDR3 sequence reads: CASRVGTEAFF. The CDR3 DNA reads as TGTGCCAGCCGGGTGGGTACTGAAGCTTTCTTT.

The chain links TRBV5-5 to TRBJ1-5, with 9 bases that match TRBD1. CDR1 SGHKS and CDR2 YYEKEE come from the germline V gene (reference sequence). V lost 6 bases to trimming and J lost 10 bases; unmatched junction nucleotides: 11. The length of the CDR3 is 14 residues. CDR3 bases: TGTGCCAGCAACCCGGGACAGGGTAATTCACCCCAGCATTTT. Its protein is CASNPGQGNSPQHF.